This entry concerns a single TCR beta chain. This CDR3 has 13 amino acids. Germline assignment: CDR1 SGHAT and CDR2 FQNNGV. This entry is derived from a study of monozygotic twins with inflammatory bowel disease. TCRalpha and TCRbeta cDNA was put through two nested PCRs of 16 and 9 cycles. TCRdb reprocessed the 5' RACE reads and stores each CDR3 protein as one record, lacking DNA. The repertoire table contains 440,000 or so distinct CDR3 sequences. The clonotype was recovered from a human donor with ulcerative colitis or Crohn's disease, or a healthy co-twin of an affected twin (not recorded which). The specimen sequenced was blood. The chain links TRBV11-2 to TRBJ1-4. CDR3 sequence reads: CASGTGYVGGLFF.